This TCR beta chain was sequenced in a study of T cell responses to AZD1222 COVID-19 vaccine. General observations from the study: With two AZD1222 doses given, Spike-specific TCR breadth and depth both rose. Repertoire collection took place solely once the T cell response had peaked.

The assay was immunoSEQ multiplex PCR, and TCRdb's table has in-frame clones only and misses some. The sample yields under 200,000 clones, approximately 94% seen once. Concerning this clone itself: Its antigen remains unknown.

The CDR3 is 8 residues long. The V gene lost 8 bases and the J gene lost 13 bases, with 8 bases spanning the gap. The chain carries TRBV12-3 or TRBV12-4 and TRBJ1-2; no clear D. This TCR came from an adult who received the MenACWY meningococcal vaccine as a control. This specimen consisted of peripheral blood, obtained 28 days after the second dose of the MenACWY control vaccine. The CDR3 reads CASAPGTF. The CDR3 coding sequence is TGTGCCAGCGCCCCGGGCACCTTC.